What follows are 25 T cell receptor beta chains derived from one specimen sequenced in a study of T-cell reconstitution after alpha-beta-depleted transplantation in children. As it was prepared, the TCRbeta library received unique molecular identifiers. TCRdb reprocessed the PCR reads with MiXCR, giving one entry per CDR3 protein. This sample has about 500,000 distinct CDR3 sequences, with roughly an eighth found just once. This sample comprised PBMCs, mostly from graft donor cells, obtained 180 days after TCRalphabeta/CD19-depleted stem cell transplant. The receptor set was obtained from a female patient aged 2-15 years who had a stem cell transplant for aplastic anemia, so the T cells may come from the graft donor.

The J gene is TRBJ2-1, the V gene TRBV4-1; 9 bases are shared with TRBD2. The CDR3 totals 15 residues. Trimming took 3 bases from V and 3 from J; bases not matched to a gene: 3. Germline V lookup: CDR1 MGHRA, CDR2 YSYEKL. The CDR3 protein is CASSHRLADYNEQFF. The CDR3 DNA reads as TGCGCCAGCAGCCACCGACTAGCGGACTACAATGAGCAGTTCTTC.

The gene calls are TRBV5-6 and TRBJ1-4; possibly TRBD1 for D (5 bases). The CDR3 is 15 amino acids. Germline V gene data show CDR1 as SGHDT and CDR2 as YYEEEE. The V end lost 5 bases, the J end lost 0 bases, and 11 bases lay between the germline ends. CDR3 nucleotide sequence: TGTGCCAGCAGTTCAGGGTACCCAACTAATGAAAAACTGTTTTTT. Translated, it gives CASSSGYPTNEKLFF.

This clonotype was recorded at least ten times. This chain connects TRBV28 to TRBJ2-3, with TRBD2 matching over 8 bases. The J segment lost 8 bases and the V segment lost 3 bases, leaving 16 bases of the junction unmatched. Per germline, CDR1 MDHEN and CDR2 SYDVKM. The CDR3 is 17 residues long. CDR3 sequence reads: CASSFSSWAAAGGTQYF. The CDR3 DNA reads TGTGCCAGCAGTTTCTCTTCCTGGGCGGCCGCGGGGGGTACGCAGTATTTT. The variable domain in full, with the rest retrieved from reference TRBV28 and TRBJ2-3, is DVKVTQSSRYLVKRTGEKVFLECVQDMDHENMFWYRQDPGLGLRLIYFSYDVKMKEKGDIPEGYSVSREKKERFSLILESASTNQTSMYLCASSFSSWAAAGGTQYFGPGTRLTVL.

The V call is TRBV7-3, the J call TRBJ2-2, with 10 bases that match TRBD1. Germline CDR1 SGHTA, CDR2 FQGTGA. V was clipped by 5 bases and J by 3 bases; unmatched bases: 12. This CDR3 contains 18 residues. CDR3 sequence: CASSLGQGGIVDTGELFF. The CDR3 DNA reads as TGTGCCAGCAGCCTCGGACAGGGGGGGATAGTAGACACCGGGGAGCTGTTTTTT.

The chain couples TRBV2 to TRBJ2-5, with D perhaps matching TRBD1 (6 bases). CDR1 is SNHLY, CDR2 FYNNEI, per germline. The V and J ends lost 4 bases and 1 base respectively, with 13 bases between them. The CDR3 is 15 amino acids. CDR3 loop: CASSARGFGQETQYF. Here the CDR3 DNA reads TGTGCCAGCAGTGCCAGGGGATTCGGCCAAGAGACCCAGTACTTC. Variable domain in full (rest from reference TRBV2 and TRBJ2-5): EPEVTQTPSHQVTQMGQEVILRCVPISNHLYFYWYRQILGQKVEFLVSFYNNEISEKSEIFDDQFSVERPDGSNFTLKIRSTKLEDSAMYFCASSARGFGQETQYFGPGTRLLVL.

This sequence joins TRBV11-2 and TRBJ2-3; tentatively, D is TRBD1 (7 bases). Deletions cut 8 bases from V and 4 bases from J, with 22 bases between. The germline V gene has CDR1 SGHAT and CDR2 FQNNGV. The CDR3 sequence is 16 residues long. CDR3 sequence reads: CASSQGGQMGPDTQYF. The CDR3 DNA sequence: TGTGCCAGCTCCCAGGGGGGCCAAATGGGCCCAGATACGCAGTATTTT.

This clonotype was detected only a few times. The rearrangement uses TRBV7-2 and TRBJ2-1; 12 bases agree with TRBD2. This CDR3 has 16 amino acids. Germline CDR1 is SGHTA and CDR2 is FQGNSA. V lost 1 base and J lost 5; bases outside the gene matches: 3. The CDR3, as DNA: TGTGCCAGCAGCTTAGTGCTAGCGGGAGGGAACAATGAGCAGTTCTTC. Translation gives CASSLVLAGGNNEQFF.

This clonotype showed up just a few times. This chain uses TRBV7-2 with TRBJ2-3; D tentatively reads TRBD1 or TRBD2 (6 bases each). Germline V lookup: CDR1 SGHTA, CDR2 FQGNSA. The CDR3 is made up of 14 amino acids. Trimming took 5 bases from V and 6 from J, leaving 15 bases between them. This CDR3 is CASSIKGGVDTQYF. CDR3 coding DNA: TGTGCCAGCAGCATAAAGGGGGGAGTGGATACGCAGTATTTT.

This clonotype occurred many times. The chain links TRBV12-3 or TRBV12-4 to TRBJ1-4; TRBD1 aligns across 8 bases. This CDR3 is built from 13 residues. V lost 5 bases and J lost 8; bases outside the gene matches: 4. The CDR3 region has the DNA TGTGCCAGCAGTCAGACAGGGGAGGAAAAACTGTTTTTT. It encodes CASSQTGEEKLFF.

The chain joins TRBV7-2 to TRBJ2-7; 7 nucleotides match TRBD2. V gave up 1 base and J gave up 2 bases; unmatched junction bases: 5. The CDR3 is 15 residues long. Germline-derived CDR1 and CDR2 are SGHTA and FQGNSA. The CDR3 coding sequence is TGTGCCAGCAGCTTAGGCGGGAGTAATCCCTACGAGCAGTACGTC. It translates to CASSLGGSNPYEQYV.

This clonotype has just a few counts. The chain employs TRBV7-9 and TRBJ1-5; TRBD1 matches 9 bases. The CDR3 covers 15 residues. Germline V lookup: CDR1 SEHNR, CDR2 FQNEAQ (reference sequence). J gave up 5 bases and V 0 bases, and 2 bases lay outside the gene matches. The CDR3 protein is CASSLARTGDQPQHF. The CDR3 DNA is TGTGCCAGCAGCTTAGCGCGGACAGGGGATCAGCCCCAGCATTTT.

This clonotype was observed at least ten times. The chain links TRBV6-1 to TRBJ2-1; TRBD1 is a possible D gene (6 bases). Trimming took 5 bases from V and 2 from J, leaving 13 bases between them. The germline V gene encodes CDR1 MNHNS and CDR2 SASEGT. This CDR3 spans 15 amino acids. The CDR3 protein is CASSTTGRPYNEQFF. In DNA, the CDR3 is TGTGCCAGCAGTACGACAGGAAGGCCCTACAATGAGCAGTTCTTC.

The V call is TRBV12-3 or TRBV12-4, the J call TRBJ1-5; D is ambiguous. The length of the CDR3 is 14 residues. Trimming left V 6 bases short and J 4 bases short, with 13 bases between. The CDR3, as DNA: TGTGCCAGCAGACATCTCCAGAGAAATCAGCCCCAGCATTTT. Its translation is CASRHLQRNQPQHF.

The chain joins TRBV27 to TRBJ2-6, with D unclear. Trimming shortened V by 5 bases and J by 4 bases, and 15 bases separated the two germline ends. The CDR3 is 16 residues long. From germline, CDR1 is MNHEY and CDR2 SMNVEV (reference sequence). The CDR3 loop is CASSLNTVAGANVLTF. The CDR3 bases are TGTGCCAGCAGTCTCAATACAGTGGCCGGGGCCAACGTCCTGACTTTC.

The V and J genes are TRBV5-6 and TRBJ2-1, with 9 positions matching TRBD2. V lost 4 bases and J lost 10; bases outside the gene matches: 6. The CDR3 consists of 13 residues. The germline gives CDR1 SGHDT, CDR2 YYEEEE. The CDR3 sequence: CASSVPLAGEQFF. CDR3 nucleotides: TGTGCCAGCAGCGTCCCCCTAGCGGGAGAGCAGTTCTTC.

The chain carries TRBV7-2 and TRBJ2-1; a possible D gene is TRBD2 (7 bases). V lost 4 bases, J lost 7 bases, and 23 bases lay in between. The CDR3 sequence is 17 residues long. Germline CDR1 SGHTA, CDR2 FQGNSA. Here the CDR3 reads CASSSPWGGERRNEQFF. The DNA for the CDR3 is TGTGCCAGCAGCTCACCCTGGGGGGGCGAGAGGAGGAATGAGCAGTTCTTC.

This clonotype has a handful of counts. The chain carries TRBV7-6 and TRBJ2-2, with D maybe TRBD2 (5 bases). Germline V gene lookup returns CDR1 SGHVS and CDR2 FNYEAQ. The CDR3 loop spans 15 amino acids. The V gene lost 5 bases and the J gene lost 1 base, with 11 bases spanning the gap. Here the CDR3 reads CASSQGRENTGELFF. In nucleotides, the CDR3 is TGTGCCAGCAGCCAAGGGAGAGAGAACACCGGGGAGCTGTTTTTT.

The table lists this clonotype with a few counts. The rearrangement links TRBV7-9 to TRBJ1-4; the D gene is possibly TRBD1 (5 bases). CDR1 SEHNR and CDR2 FQNEAQ come from the germline V gene (reference sequence). Trimming took off 5 bases at V and 7 bases at J, with 17 bases between the two ends. The CDR3 runs to 15 residues. For the CDR3, the DNA is TGTGCCAGCAGCCCCGACAGTCGGGGTCCTGAAAAACTGTTTTTT. Its translation is CASSPDSRGPEKLFF.

This clonotype was seen only a few times. This chain joins TRBV5-1 and TRBJ2-2, with TRBD1 matching 7 bases. The CDR3 sequence is 18 residues long. Per germline, CDR1 SGHRS and CDR2 YFSETQ. Losses at the gene ends were 0 bases for V and 4 bases for J; bases not matched to a gene: 12. The CDR3 DNA reads TGCGCCAGCAGCTTGGCCCCTGGGACAGCAGAACGCACCGGGGAGCTGTTTTTT. Translation gives CASSLAPGTAERTGELFF.

This chain links TRBV20-1 with TRBJ1-4, with D unclear. The V and J ends lost 1 base and 2 bases respectively, with 14 bases between them. Germline V lookup: CDR1 DFQATT, CDR2 SNEGSKA (reference sequence). This CDR3 is built from 16 residues. The CDR3 sequence is CSARAAVSPTNEKLFF. The CDR3 DNA is TGCAGTGCTAGAGCGGCGGTCAGTCCGACTAATGAAAAACTGTTTTTT.

This chain joins TRBV24-1 and TRBJ2-1; a possible D gene is TRBD1 (5 bases). CDR3 size: 13 residues. The V and J ends lost 9 bases and 10 bases respectively, with 18 bases between them. The V gene's germline CDR1 is KGHDR and CDR2 SFDVKD. The CDR3 DNA is TGTGCCACCGCGGAACGGGCCTACAGGGAGCAGTTCTTC. This sequence encodes CATAERAYREQFF.

The table lists this clonotype with a few counts. The CDR3 region is CASSLAGSGFYNEQFF. The DNA of the CDR3 is TGTGCCAGCAGCTTAGCTGGTAGCGGCTTCTACAATGAGCAGTTCTTC. The chain recombines TRBV7-9 with TRBJ2-1; the D gene is possibly TRBD2 (6 bases). Germline lookup yields CDR1 SEHNR and CDR2 FQNEAQ (reference sequence). The germline V and J ends were trimmed by 0 bases and 3 bases, with 12 bases remaining between them. The CDR3 runs to 16 residues.

This clonotype was recorded a few times. The V and J genes are TRBV21-1 and TRBJ2-1; the DNA was not used to check the table's D call, TRBD1. TRBV21-1 is a documented pseudogene. The CDR3 has 14 amino acids. For the CDR3, the DNA is TGTGCCAGCAGCTGCCGGGACAAGGCCAATGAGCAGTTCTTC. The encoded protein is CASSCRDKANEQFF.

This clonotype was counted only a few times. This CDR3 reads CASTKRAGQETQYF. The CDR3 DNA sequence: TGTGCCAGCACCAAGCGGGCAGGGCAAGAGACCCAGTACTTC. V is TRBV7-2 and J is TRBJ2-5; D perhaps matches TRBD2 (6 bases). This CDR3 contains 14 residues. V dropped 7 bases and J dropped 2 bases, with 14 bases sitting between them. CDR1 SGHTA and CDR2 FQGNSA come from the germline V gene.

The chain joins TRBV7-9 to TRBJ2-7, with 7 bases lining up with TRBD1. In germline, CDR1 is SEHNR, CDR2 FQNEAQ (reference sequence). J lost 3 bases, V lost 5 bases, and 19 bases had no gene match. The CDR3 spans 18 residues. The CDR3 DNA is TGTGCCAGCAGCACCGCAAGGGGACAGTTAACCCGATTCTACGAGCAGTACTTC. This sequence encodes CASSTARGQLTRFYEQYF.